The following is a T cell receptor beta chain sequence with its context. Germline-derived CDR1 and CDR2 are SGHDN and FVKESK. V was trimmed by 2 bases and J by 4 bases, leaving 15 bases between them. The CDR3 runs 15 residues. These data originate in a study of blood T cell repertoires in COVID-19. Study overall: T cells, B-cell-depleted T cells, or PBMCs supplied cDNA or gDNA.

In the original analysis: Nucleated cell number was recorded as an estimate derived from reference gene primer amplification. Assay used: immunoSEQ multiplex PCR; TCRdb lists only in-frame clones, some missing. For V, J and clone size, that table is used; D and trimming come from the DNA. The table shows about 100,000 clones, with more than 70% occurring only once. Sequencing was carried out using peripheral blood. The receptor was isolated from a woman aged 30 to 39 with acute or convalescent COVID-19. This chain joins TRBV14 and TRBJ2-7; tentative D call: TRBD2 (7 bases). Written as DNA, the CDR3 is TGTGCCAGCAGCCAAATCGGGGGGCATCAATACGAGCAGTACTTC. It codes for CASSQIGGHQYEQYF. The entire variable domain, with the rest obtained from reference TRBV14 and TRBJ2-7, is as follows: EAGVTQFPSHSVIEKGQTVTLRCDPISGHDNLYWYRRVMGKEIKFLLHFVKESKQDESGMPNNRFLAERTGGTYSTLKVQPAELEDSGVYFCASSQIGGHQYEQYFGPGTRLTVT.